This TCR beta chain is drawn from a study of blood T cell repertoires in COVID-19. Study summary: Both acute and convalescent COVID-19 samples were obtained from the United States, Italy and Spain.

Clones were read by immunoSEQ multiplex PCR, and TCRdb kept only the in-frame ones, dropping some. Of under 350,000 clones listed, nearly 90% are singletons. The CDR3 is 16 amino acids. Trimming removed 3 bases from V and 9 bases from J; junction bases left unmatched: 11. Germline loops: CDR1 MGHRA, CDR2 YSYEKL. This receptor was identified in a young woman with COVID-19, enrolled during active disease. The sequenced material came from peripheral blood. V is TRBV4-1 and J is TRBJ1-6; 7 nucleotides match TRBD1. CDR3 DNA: TGCGCCAGCAGCCACCGTGAGAGCAGGGGGTTTTCACCCCTCCACTTT. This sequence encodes CASSHRESRGFSPLHF.